The following is a T cell receptor beta chain sequence with its context. TCRdb reprocessed the reads via MiXCR and lists one record per CDR3 protein. The sample has about 180,000 distinct CDR3 sequences, approximately 18% seen once. These data are taken from a study of T cell repertoires in cytomegalovirus infection. Trimming shortened V by 6 bases and J by 12 bases, and 17 bases separated the two germline ends. The CDR3 is made up of 12 amino acids. Per germline, CDR1 MNHEY and CDR2 SVGEGT. This TCR came from a human donor in good health (CMV status not recorded). Some clones in this sample may be carry-over from other donors' samples. The sample consisted of CD8+ T cells from PBMCs. The chain joins TRBV6-2 or TRBV6-3 to TRBJ1-1; unclear D gene. The CDR3 nucleotides read TGTGCCAGCAGCCTCGGCGGCAGATACCCTTTCTTT. Protein sequence: CASSLGGRYPFF.